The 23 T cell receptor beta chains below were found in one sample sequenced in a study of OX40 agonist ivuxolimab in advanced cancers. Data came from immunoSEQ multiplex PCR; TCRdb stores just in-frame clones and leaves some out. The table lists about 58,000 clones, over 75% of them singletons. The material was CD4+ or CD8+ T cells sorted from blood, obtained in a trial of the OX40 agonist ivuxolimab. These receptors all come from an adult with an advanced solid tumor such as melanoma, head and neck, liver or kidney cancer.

In nucleotides, the CDR3 is TGTGCCTGGAGTAACAAAGACAGGCCTGGAAACACCATATATTTT. It codes for CAWSNKDRPGNTIYF. The rearrangement links TRBV30 to TRBJ1-3, with a possible D match to TRBD1 (6 bases). CDR1 and CDR2 from the germline V gene are GTSNPN and SVGIG (reference sequence). The CDR3 extends over 15 amino acids. V was clipped by 2 bases and J by 2 bases, with 13 bases between them.

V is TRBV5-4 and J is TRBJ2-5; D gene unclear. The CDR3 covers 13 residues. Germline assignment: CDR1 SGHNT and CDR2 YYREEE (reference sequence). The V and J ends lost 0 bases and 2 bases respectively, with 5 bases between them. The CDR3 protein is CASSLGRQETQYF. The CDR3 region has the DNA TGTGCCAGCAGCTTGGGACGGCAAGAGACCCAGTACTTC. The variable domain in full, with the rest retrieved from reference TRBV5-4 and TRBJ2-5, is ETGVTQSPTHLIKTRGQQVTLRCSSQSGHNTVSWYQQALGQGPQFIFQYYREEENGRGNFPPRFSGLQFPNYSSELNVNALELDDSALYLCASSLGRQETQYFGPGTRLLVL.

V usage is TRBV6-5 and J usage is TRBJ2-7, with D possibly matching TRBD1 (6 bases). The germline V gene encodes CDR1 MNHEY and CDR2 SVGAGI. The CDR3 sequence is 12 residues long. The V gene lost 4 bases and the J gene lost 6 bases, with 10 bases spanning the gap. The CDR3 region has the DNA TGTGCCAGCAGTTTCACAGGGCGCGAGCAGTACTTC. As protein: CASSFTGREQYF.

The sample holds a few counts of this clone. The CDR3 protein is CASSSVRGRADTQYF. CDR3 nucleotide sequence: TGTGCCAGCAGCTCAGTCAGGGGGCGCGCAGATACGCAGTATTTT. The V and J genes are TRBV11-2 and TRBJ2-3, with 8 bases fitting TRBD1. Germline lookup yields CDR1 SGHAT and CDR2 FQNNGV. Trimming removed 4 bases from V and 4 bases from J; junction bases left unmatched: 7. This CDR3 is built from 15 residues.

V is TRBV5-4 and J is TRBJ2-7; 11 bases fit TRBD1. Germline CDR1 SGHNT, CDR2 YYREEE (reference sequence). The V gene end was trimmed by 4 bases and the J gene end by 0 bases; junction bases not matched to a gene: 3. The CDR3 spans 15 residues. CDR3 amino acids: CASSRDRGGSYEQYF. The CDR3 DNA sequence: TGTGCCAGCAGCCGGGACAGGGGGGGCTCCTACGAGCAGTACTTC.

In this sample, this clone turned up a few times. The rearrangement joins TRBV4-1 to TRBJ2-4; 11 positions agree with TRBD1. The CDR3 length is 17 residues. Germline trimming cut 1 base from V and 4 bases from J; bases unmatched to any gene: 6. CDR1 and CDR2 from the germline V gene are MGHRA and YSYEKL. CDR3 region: CASSQGVGQGAKNIQYF. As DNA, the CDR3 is TGCGCCAGCAGCCAAGGGGTCGGACAGGGGGCGAAAAACATTCAGTACTTC.

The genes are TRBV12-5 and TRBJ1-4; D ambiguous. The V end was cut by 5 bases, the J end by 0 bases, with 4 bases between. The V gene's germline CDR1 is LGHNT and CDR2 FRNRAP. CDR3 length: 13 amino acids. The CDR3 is CASGLATNEKLFF. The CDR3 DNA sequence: TGTGCTAGTGGTCTTGCAACTAATGAAAAACTGTTTTTT. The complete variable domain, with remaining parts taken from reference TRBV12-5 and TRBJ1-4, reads DARVTQTPRHKVTEMGQEVTMRCQPILGHNTVFWYRQTMMQGLELLAYFRNRAPLDDSGMPKDRFSAEMPDATLATLKIQPSEPRDSAVYFCASGLATNEKLFFGSGTQLSVL.

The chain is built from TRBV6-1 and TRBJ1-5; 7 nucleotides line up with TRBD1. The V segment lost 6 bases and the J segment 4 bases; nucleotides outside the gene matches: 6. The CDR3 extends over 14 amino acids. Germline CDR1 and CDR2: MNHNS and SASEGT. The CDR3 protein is CASSRDSENQPQHF. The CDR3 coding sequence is TGTGCCAGCAGCCGGGACAGTGAAAATCAGCCCCAGCATTTT.

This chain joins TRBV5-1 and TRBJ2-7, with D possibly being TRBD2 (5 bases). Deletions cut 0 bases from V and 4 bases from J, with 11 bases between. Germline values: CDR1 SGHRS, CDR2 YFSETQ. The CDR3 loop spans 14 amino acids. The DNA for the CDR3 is TGCGCCAGCAGCTTGGTGGCTAGCTCTTACGAGCAGTACTTC. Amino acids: CASSLVASSYEQYF.

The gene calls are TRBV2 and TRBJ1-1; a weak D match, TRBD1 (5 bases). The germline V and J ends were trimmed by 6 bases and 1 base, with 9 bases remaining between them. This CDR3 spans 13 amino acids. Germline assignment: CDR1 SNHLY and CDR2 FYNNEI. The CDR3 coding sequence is TGTGCCAGCAGAATAGGACAGAACACTGAAGCTTTCTTT. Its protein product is CASRIGQNTEAFF.

This CDR3 is CASSYVASRAYNEQFF. For the CDR3, the DNA is TGTGCCAGCAGTTACGTTGCATCGAGGGCCTACAATGAGCAGTTCTTC. The rearrangement uses TRBV6-5 and TRBJ2-1; weak D call: TRBD2 (5 bases). The CDR3 has 16 residues. The ends were cut back, 2 bases at V and 2 bases at J, with 13 bases in the middle. The germline CDR1 and CDR2 sequences are MNHEY and SVGAGI.

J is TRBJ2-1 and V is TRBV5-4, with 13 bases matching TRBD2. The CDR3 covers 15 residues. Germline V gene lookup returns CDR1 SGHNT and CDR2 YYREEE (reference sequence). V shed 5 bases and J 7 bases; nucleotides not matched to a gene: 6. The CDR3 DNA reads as TGTGCCAGCAGAGCAGGACTAGCGGGAGTGAATGAGCAGTTCTTC. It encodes CASRAGLAGVNEQFF.

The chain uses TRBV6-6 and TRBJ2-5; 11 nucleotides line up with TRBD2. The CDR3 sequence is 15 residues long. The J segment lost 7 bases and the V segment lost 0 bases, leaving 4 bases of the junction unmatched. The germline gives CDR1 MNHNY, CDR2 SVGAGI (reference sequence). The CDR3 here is CASSYSTSGKGTQYF. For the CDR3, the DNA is TGTGCCAGCAGTTACTCGACTAGCGGGAAAGGGACCCAGTACTTC.

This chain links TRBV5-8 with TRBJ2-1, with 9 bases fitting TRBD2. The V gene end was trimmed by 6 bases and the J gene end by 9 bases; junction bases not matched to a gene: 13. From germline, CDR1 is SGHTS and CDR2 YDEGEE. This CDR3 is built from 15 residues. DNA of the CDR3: TGTGCCAGCACCCTCAGGACTAGCGACCCGGGTGAGCAGTTCTTC. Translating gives CASTLRTSDPGEQFF.

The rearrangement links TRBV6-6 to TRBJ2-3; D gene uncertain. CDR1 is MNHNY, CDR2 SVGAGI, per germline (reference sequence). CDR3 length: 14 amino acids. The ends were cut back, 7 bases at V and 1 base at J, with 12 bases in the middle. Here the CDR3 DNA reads TGTGCCAGCACCCCGAGATTGGGCACAGATACGCAGTATTTT. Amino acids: CASTPRLGTDTQYF.

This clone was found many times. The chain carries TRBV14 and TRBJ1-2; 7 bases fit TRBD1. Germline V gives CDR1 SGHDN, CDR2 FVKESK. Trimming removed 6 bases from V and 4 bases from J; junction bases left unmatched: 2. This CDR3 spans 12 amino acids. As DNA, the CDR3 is TGTGCCAGCAGGCGACAGGGCTATGGCTACACCTTC. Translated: CASRRQGYGYTF.

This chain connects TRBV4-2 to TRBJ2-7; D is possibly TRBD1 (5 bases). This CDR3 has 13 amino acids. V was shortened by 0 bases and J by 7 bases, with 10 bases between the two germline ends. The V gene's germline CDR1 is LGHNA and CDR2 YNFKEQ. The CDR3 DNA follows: TGTGCCAGCAGCCAAGACGCTCACAGGGAGCAGTACTTC. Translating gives CASSQDAHREQYF.

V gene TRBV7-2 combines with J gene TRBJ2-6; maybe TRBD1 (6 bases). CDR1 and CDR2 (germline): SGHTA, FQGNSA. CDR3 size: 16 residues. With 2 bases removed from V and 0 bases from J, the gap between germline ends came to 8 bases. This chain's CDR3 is CASSLRGGSGANVLTF. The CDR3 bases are TGTGCCAGCAGCTTACGAGGGGGCTCTGGGGCCAACGTCCTGACTTTC.

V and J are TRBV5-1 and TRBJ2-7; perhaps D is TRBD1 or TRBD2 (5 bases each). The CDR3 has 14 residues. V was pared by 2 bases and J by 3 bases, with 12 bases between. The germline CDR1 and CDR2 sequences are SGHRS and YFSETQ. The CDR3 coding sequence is TGCGCCAGCAGCTTTACCGGGACCGGCTACGAGCAGTACTTC. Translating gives CASSFTGTGYEQYF.

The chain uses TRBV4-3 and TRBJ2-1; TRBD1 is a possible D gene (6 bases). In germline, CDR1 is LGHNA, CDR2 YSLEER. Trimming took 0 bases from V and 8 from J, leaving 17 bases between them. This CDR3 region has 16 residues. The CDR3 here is CASSQEGGQGLHEQFF. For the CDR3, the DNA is TGCGCCAGCAGCCAAGAAGGTGGCCAGGGGTTGCATGAGCAGTTCTTC.

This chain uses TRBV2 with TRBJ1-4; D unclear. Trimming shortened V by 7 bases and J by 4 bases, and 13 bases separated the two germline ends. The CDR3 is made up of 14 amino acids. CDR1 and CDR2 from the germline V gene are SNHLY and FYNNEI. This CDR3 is CASTSGVFNEKLFF. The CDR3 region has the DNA TGTGCCAGCACCTCCGGGGTCTTTAATGAAAAACTGTTTTTT.

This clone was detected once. The CDR3 region is CASSLYDLGNGYTF. The CDR3 bases are TGTGCCAGCAGCTTATACGACCTCGGGAACGGCTACACCTTC. This rearrangement joins TRBV7-2 to TRBJ1-2; D gene uncertain. Germline V gives CDR1 SGHTA, CDR2 FQGNSA. V lost 2 bases and J lost 8, with 15 bases in between. The CDR3 spans 14 residues.

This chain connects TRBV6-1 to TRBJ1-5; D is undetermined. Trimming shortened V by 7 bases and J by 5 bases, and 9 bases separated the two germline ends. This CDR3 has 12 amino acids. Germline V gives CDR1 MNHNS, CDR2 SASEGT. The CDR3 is CASNDGHQPQHF. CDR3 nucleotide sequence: TGTGCCAGCAACGATGGGCATCAGCCCCAGCATTTT.